The 25 T cell receptor beta chains below all came from one sample that was sequenced in a study of cytomegalovirus exposure and HLA in healthy donors. Use of 60 Vbeta and 13 Jbeta primers characterized the PCR. The method was immunoSEQ multiplex PCR; TCRdb's version includes in-frame clones alone and lacks a portion of them. The sample holds 210,000 or so clones, about four fifths seen once. Sequencing was performed on PBMCs. The receptor set was obtained from a woman aged 45-65 years in good health and CMV-seropositive.

A remark on this clone: The junction departs from germline at one end; a sequencing error may be responsible. The chain employs TRBV5-6 and TRBJ2-5; 11 nucleotides align to TRBD1. This CDR3 has 13 amino acids. Per germline, CDR1 SGHDT and CDR2 YYEEEE. CDR3 sequence reads: CASSFGGQGERNF. In DNA, the CDR3 is TGTGCCAGCAGCTTCGGGGGACAGGGGGAGCGAAACTTC.

V usage is TRBV27 and J usage is TRBJ1-1; possibly TRBD1 for D (6 bases). Germline CDR1 MNHEY, CDR2 SMNVEV (reference sequence). V was pared by 7 bases and J by 5 bases, with 17 bases between. The CDR3 length is 14 residues. The DNA of the CDR3 is TGTGCCAGCACCTCCGGGACACCGGGGACTGAAGCTTTCTTT. Residues: CASTSGTPGTEAFF.

This chain links TRBV12-5 with TRBJ2-7, with TRBD1 matching 8 bases. CDR1 and CDR2 from the germline V gene are LGHNT and FRNRAP. The CDR3 loop spans 16 amino acids. The V and J ends lost 1 base and 2 bases, in that order; junction bases with no gene match: 7. The CDR3 loop reads CASGLAMTGVPYEQYF. The CDR3 DNA follows: TGTGCTAGTGGTTTGGCGATGACAGGGGTCCCCTACGAGCAGTACTTC. The full variable domain, completed using reference TRBV12-5 and TRBJ2-7, is DARVTQTPRHKVTEMGQEVTMRCQPILGHNTVFWYRQTMMQGLELLAYFRNRAPLDDSGMPKDRFSAEMPDATLATLKIQPSEPRDSAVYFCASGLAMTGVPYEQYFGPGTRLTVT.

V usage is TRBV7-9 and J usage is TRBJ1-5; maybe TRBD1 (6 bases). Germline V CDR1 and CDR2: SEHNR, FQNEAQ (reference sequence). V lost 0 bases, J lost 4 bases, and 13 bases lay in between. The length of the CDR3 is 16 residues. The DNA of the CDR3 is TGTGCCAGCAGCTTAGCAGCGGGGGCGCTAAATCAGCCCCAGCATTTT. Amino acids: CASSLAAGALNQPQHF.

This clone was seen only a few times. The rearrangement joins TRBV6-6 to TRBJ2-3, with 12 bases matching TRBD2. The CDR3 loop spans 16 amino acids. V lost 5 bases and J lost 4; bases outside the gene matches: 7. Germline CDR1 and CDR2: MNHNY and SVGAGI (reference sequence). The chain's CDR3 is CASSNLLAGGSDTQYF. The CDR3 DNA reads as TGTGCCAGCAGTAACCTACTAGCGGGGGGTTCAGATACGCAGTATTTT.

This chain links TRBV9 with TRBJ1-1, with 7 positions matching TRBD1. This CDR3 is built from 14 residues. With V trimmed by 4 bases and J by 0 bases, 3 bases remained unmatched. CDR1 and CDR2 from the germline V gene are SGDLS and YYNGEE. The CDR3 here is CASSRDSLNTEAFF. In DNA form, the CDR3 reads TGTGCCAGCAGCAGGGACAGCCTGAACACTGAAGCTTTCTTT.

This chain uses TRBV9 with TRBJ2-5, with TRBD1 identical over 9 bases. The CDR3 has 16 residues. Trimming cost V 0 bases and J 4 bases; bases outside gene matches: 7. CDR1 is SGDLS and CDR2 is YYNGEE in the germline V gene. The CDR3 nucleotides are TGTGCCAGCAGCGTAGTCGCGACAGGGGGTACAGAGACCCAGTACTTC. As protein: CASSVVATGGTETQYF.

This clone was counted once. CDR3 nucleotides: TGTGCCAGCAGCTTATATCAGCCCGAGGTCAAGCAGTACTTC. It codes for CASSLYQPEVKQYF. The chain employs TRBV7-3 and TRBJ2-7; D is ambiguous. Trimming took off 2 bases at V and 8 bases at J, with 16 bases between the two ends. From germline, CDR1 is SGHTA and CDR2 FQGTGA. This CDR3 comprises 14 residues.

This chain connects TRBV7-9 to TRBJ2-5, with 11 positions matching TRBD1. CDR3 length: 14 residues. V was pared by 4 bases and J by 5 bases, with 3 bases of the junction left unmatched. Per germline, CDR1 SEHNR and CDR2 FQNEAQ (reference sequence). DNA of the CDR3: TGTGCCAGCAGCTCCGGGACAGGGGGTGAGACCCAGTACTTC. Its protein is CASSSGTGGETQYF.

The V call is TRBV7-2, the J call TRBJ1-1; 8 bases fit TRBD1. The CDR3 sequence is 15 residues long. Germline V gene lookup returns CDR1 SGHTA and CDR2 FQGNSA. Losses at the gene ends were 1 base for V and 5 bases for J; bases not matched to a gene: 6. CDR3 protein: CASSLVVTGVTEAFF. As DNA, the CDR3 is TGTGCCAGCAGCTTAGTGGTGACAGGGGTTACTGAAGCTTTCTTT.

The chain is built from TRBV5-1 and TRBJ2-5, with D unresolved. This CDR3 has 11 amino acids. CDR1 and CDR2 from the germline V gene are SGHRS and YFSETQ. Trimming stripped 0 bases from V and 5 bases from J, with 2 bases between. The CDR3 region is CASSLAETQYF. CDR3 coding DNA: TGCGCCAGCAGCTTGGCGGAGACCCAGTACTTC.

This chain links TRBV5-4 with TRBJ1-1; D might be TRBD1 (5 bases). V was shortened by 4 bases and J by 2 bases, with 12 bases between the two germline ends. Per the germline V gene, CDR1 is SGHNT and CDR2 is YYREEE (reference sequence). CDR3 length equals 14 residues. CDR3 sequence (DNA): TGTGCCAGCAGCGACGGACACACTAACACTGAAGCTTTCTTT. Translated, it gives CASSDGHTNTEAFF.

This clone has a single count. This chain joins TRBV5-1 and TRBJ2-5; maybe TRBD2 (6 bases). Trimming stripped 0 bases from V and 6 bases from J, with 12 bases between. Germline CDR1 is SGHRS and CDR2 is YFSETQ. The CDR3 contains 14 residues. The CDR3 region has the DNA TGCGCCAGCAGCTTGGGAGGCGGGAACAAGACCCAGTACTTC. This codes for CASSLGGGNKTQYF.

The chain uses TRBV6-6 and TRBJ1-2; D may be TRBD1 (6 bases). In germline, CDR1 is MNHNY, CDR2 SVGAGI (reference sequence). Trimming pared 2 bases from V and 6 bases from J, leaving 16 bases between. The CDR3 has 15 amino acids. The CDR3 coding sequence is TGTGCCAGCAGTTACCTACTGACAGGCCCAGATGGCTACACCTTC. Its translation: CASSYLLTGPDGYTF.

This clone has at least ten counts. This chain joins TRBV7-9 and TRBJ2-7; D gene uncertain. This CDR3 has 11 amino acids. The V gene's germline CDR1 is SEHNR and CDR2 FQNEAQ (reference sequence). V was cut by 5 bases and J by 7 bases, with 9 bases left in between. The CDR3 DNA is TGTGCCAGCAGCCCCGTGGAGGAGCAGTACTTC. This translates into CASSPVEEQYF.

This rearrangement joins TRBV7-2 to TRBJ2-7, with D hard to call. Trimming pared 3 bases from V and 3 bases from J, leaving 3 bases between. The V gene's germline CDR1 is SGHTA and CDR2 FQGNSA. The CDR3 is made up of 11 amino acids. The CDR3 nucleotides are TGTGCCAGCAGCTTTAACTACGAGCAGTACTTC. Protein sequence: CASSFNYEQYF.

The chain combines TRBV5-5 with TRBJ1-2, with TRBD1 identical over 8 bases. The CDR3 is made up of 14 amino acids. Germline V gene data show CDR1 as SGHKS and CDR2 as YYEKEE (reference sequence). V lost 0 bases to trimming and J lost 8 bases; unmatched junction nucleotides: 6. The CDR3 DNA sequence: TGTGCCAGCAGCTTGGTACAGGGGGGGATCGGCTACACCTTC. This encodes CASSLVQGGIGYTF.

The chain is built from TRBV9 and TRBJ1-1; 7 positions agree with TRBD1. The length of the CDR3 is 14 residues. CDR1 is SGDLS, CDR2 YYNGEE, per germline. V was clipped by 4 bases and J by 4 bases; unmatched bases: 7. CDR3 region: CASSRQGGGTEAFF. DNA for the CDR3: TGTGCCAGCAGCCGACAGGGTGGGGGCACTGAAGCTTTCTTT.

This sequence joins TRBV21-1 and TRBJ1-1. TRBV21-1 is an annotated pseudogene. The CDR3 is 13 amino acids. Here the CDR3 DNA reads TGTGCCAGCAGCACCAGACCTGGAGCTGAAGCTTTCTTT. It encodes CASSTRPGAEAFF.

The sample holds a few counts of this clone. The chain is built from TRBV28 and TRBJ1-3, with 8 nucleotides matching TRBD1. The CDR3 consists of 17 residues. Losses at the gene ends were 4 bases for V and 4 bases for J; bases not matched to a gene: 12. Germline V gene data show CDR1 as MDHEN and CDR2 as SYDVKM. The CDR3 here is CASSYQGASISGNTIYF. The DNA of the CDR3 is TGTGCCAGCAGTTACCAGGGGGCCAGTATTTCGGGAAACACCATATATTTT.

This clone was found a few times. The chain uses TRBV30 and TRBJ2-5; 12 nucleotides align to TRBD2. Unmatched junction bases numbered 11, after V lost 2 bases and J lost 4 bases. The CDR3 is made up of 17 amino acids. Germline V gene sequence: CDR1 GTSNPN, CDR2 SVGIG (reference sequence). The CDR3 region has the DNA TGTGCCTGGAGTCGAAGCACCCTAGCGGGGGGGCGAGAGACCCAGTACTTC. Protein: CAWSRSTLAGGRETQYF.

V and J are TRBV4-1 and TRBJ2-4; 8 nucleotides match TRBD1. The germline gives CDR1 MGHRA, CDR2 YSYEKL. V trimming: 6 bases; J trimming: 3 bases; junction bases outside the gene matches: 13. The CDR3 has 17 residues. The CDR3 protein is CASSYDRGGVGKNIQYF. The DNA of the CDR3 is TGCGCCAGCAGTTACGACAGGGGAGGAGTGGGCAAAAACATTCAGTACTTC.

V usage is TRBV5-1 and J usage is TRBJ1-6; D remains ambiguous. The CDR3 is 13 amino acids. V dropped 5 bases and J dropped 8 bases, with 11 bases sitting between them. Germline V lookup: CDR1 SGHRS, CDR2 YFSETQ. The CDR3 sequence is CASRSGIDSPLHF. CDR3 nucleotides: TGCGCCAGCAGATCCGGTATCGATTCACCCCTCCACTTT.

V gene TRBV5-1 combines with J gene TRBJ2-7; TRBD2 agrees at 7 bases. Germline assignment: CDR1 SGHRS and CDR2 YFSETQ. Losses at the gene ends were 4 bases for V and 6 bases for J; bases not matched to a gene: 10. This CDR3 contains 14 residues. The CDR3 sequence: CASSLADGGIEQYF. Written as DNA, the CDR3 is TGCGCCAGCAGCCTTGCCGACGGGGGGATCGAGCAGTACTTC.

The V gene is TRBV7-2, the J gene TRBJ1-5, with 8 nucleotides matching TRBD1. CDR3 length equals 17 residues. The trim removed 1 base at V and 6 bases at J, leaving 11 bases unmatched. In germline, CDR1 is SGHTA, CDR2 FQGNSA. DNA for the CDR3: TGTGCCAGCAGCTTAGATTTTAGCAGGGGGCGAGGTCAGCCCCAGCATTTT. Amino acids: CASSLDFSRGRGQPQHF.